One sample yielded the 25 T cell receptor beta chains listed below, sequenced in a study of control samples from healthy donors and cancer patients. The table came from immunoSEQ multiplex PCR; TCRdb's copy has only in-frame clones and leaves some out. The sample includes 110,000 or so clones, roughly 80% of them seen just once. Sample: blood. The source of these receptors is a woman aged 50 to 60 in good health.

The J gene is TRBJ2-1, the V gene TRBV6-5; D gene ambiguous. The ends were cut back, 3 bases at V and 8 bases at J, with 5 bases in the middle. The CDR3 has 11 amino acids. Germline CDR1 MNHEY, CDR2 SVGAGI. The CDR3 DNA is TGTGCCAGCAGTTATCTCGATGAGCAGTTCTTC. This encodes CASSYLDEQFF.

The rearrangement uses TRBV6-5 and TRBJ1-6; 10 positions agree with TRBD1. The CDR3 consists of 16 residues. Germline CDR1 reads MNHEY; CDR2 reads SVGAGI. Trimming cost V 1 base and J 7 bases; bases outside gene matches: 4. This CDR3 is CASSYYWTGGNSPLHF. Written as DNA, the CDR3 is TGTGCCAGCAGTTACTATTGGACAGGGGGGAATTCACCCCTCCACTTT.

The chain employs TRBV7-2 and TRBJ2-1; D gene uncertain. Trimming removed 2 bases at V and 0 bases at J, with 11 bases between. The CDR3 extends over 16 amino acids. The germline CDR1 and CDR2 sequences are SGHTA and FQGNSA. CDR3 protein: CASSLSSPSSYNEQFF. For the CDR3, the DNA is TGTGCCAGCAGCTTAAGTAGCCCTAGCTCCTACAATGAGCAGTTCTTC.

J is TRBJ1-2 and V is TRBV24-1; the D gene is possibly TRBD1 (5 bases). CDR1 and CDR2 (germline): KGHDR, SFDVKD. Trimming removed 0 bases at V and 8 bases at J, with 15 bases between. CDR3 length: 15 amino acids. CDR3 in DNA: TGTGCCACCAGTGATTTGCGTGGGGCGGATTGGGGCTACACCTTC. Its translation: CATSDLRGADWGYTF.

This chain links TRBV3-1 (or the pseudogene TRBV3-2) with TRBJ2-7; no reliable D call. V lost 4 bases, J lost 1 base, and 20 bases lay in between. CDR3 length: 17 amino acids. The germline gives CDR1 LGHDT, CDR2 YNNKEL (reference sequence). The CDR3 spells CASSPRRVLLLSYEQYF. The CDR3, as DNA: TGTGCCAGCAGCCCTAGAAGGGTTCTACTACTATCCTACGAGCAGTACTTC.

This rearrangement joins TRBV5-4 to TRBJ2-5; TRBD2 might be the D (6 bases). In germline, CDR1 is SGHNT, CDR2 YYREEE (reference sequence). The ends were cut back, 4 bases at V and 5 bases at J, with 12 bases in the middle. CDR3 length: 13 residues. The chain's CDR3 is CASSTRELETQYF. DNA for the CDR3: TGTGCCAGCAGCACCCGGGAGTTGGAGACCCAGTACTTC. Using reference TRBV5-4 and TRBJ2-5 for the parts outside the CDR3, the full variable domain is ETGVTQSPTHLIKTRGQQVTLRCSSQSGHNTVSWYQQALGQGPQFIFQYYREEENGRGNFPPRFSGLQFPNYSSELNVNALELDDSALYLCASSTRELETQYFGPGTRLLVL.

This clone has a single count. CDR3 protein: CASSPGLAGAPSSYEQYF. The CDR3 DNA reads TGTGCCAGCAGCCCGGGACTAGCGGGGGCCCCGAGCTCCTACGAGCAGTACTTC. The rearrangement uses TRBV3-1 (or the pseudogene TRBV3-2) and TRBJ2-7, with TRBD2 identical over 14 bases. This CDR3 region has 18 residues. The V segment lost 4 bases and the J segment 0 bases; nucleotides outside the gene matches: 8. Per the germline V gene, CDR1 is LGHDT and CDR2 is YNNKEL (reference sequence).

The V call is TRBV6-1, the J call TRBJ1-1; D unresolved. Germline assignment: CDR1 MNHNS and CDR2 SASEGT. The CDR3 sequence is 12 residues long. The V gene lost 3 bases and the J gene lost 5 bases, with 7 bases spanning the gap. In nucleotides, the CDR3 is TGTGCCAGCAGTGAGATCGAAACTGAAGCTTTCTTT. Translating gives CASSEIETEAFF.

This clone was seen a single time. The rearrangement uses TRBV11-2 and TRBJ2-1; D gene ambiguous. This CDR3 is built from 11 residues. The germline V gene encodes CDR1 SGHAT and CDR2 FQNNGV. V shed 5 bases and J shed 8 bases, with 7 bases lying between them. The CDR3 protein is CASSILDEQFF. The DNA of the CDR3 is TGTGCCAGCAGCATCTTGGATGAGCAGTTCTTC. The full variable domain, completed using reference TRBV11-2 and TRBJ2-1, is EAGVAQSPRYKIIEKRQSVAFWCNPISGHATLYWYQQILGQGPKLLIQFQNNGVVDDSQLPKDRFSAERLKGVDSTLKIQPAKLEDSAVYLCASSILDEQFFGPGTRLTVL.

The rearrangement uses TRBV6-2 or TRBV6-3 and TRBJ2-5; 10 bases agree with TRBD2. In germline, CDR1 is MNHEY, CDR2 SVGEGT. The length of the CDR3 is 15 residues. The V gene end was trimmed by 2 bases and the J gene end by 7 bases; junction bases not matched to a gene: 7. CDR3 nucleotides: TGTGCCAGCAGTTACCGGGGACTAGCGTCAAGGACCCAGTACTTC. Amino acids: CASSYRGLASRTQYF.

The rearrangement links TRBV5-1 to TRBJ2-2; no definite D call. The CDR3 extends over 14 amino acids. In germline, CDR1 is SGHRS, CDR2 YFSETQ. V was clipped by 1 base and J by 4 bases, with 8 bases between them. The CDR3 here is CASSLSQTTGELFF. CDR3 sequence (DNA): TGCGCCAGCAGCTTGAGTCAGACCACCGGGGAGCTGTTTTTT.

The V gene is TRBV5-1, the J gene TRBJ2-3; TRBD2 matches at 8 bases. The ends lost 5 bases at V and 2 bases at J; junction bases unmatched: 1. This CDR3 contains 13 residues. In germline, CDR1 is SGHRS, CDR2 YFSETQ. For the CDR3, the DNA is TGCGCCAGCAGTAGCGGGGACACAGATACGCAGTATTTT. Translated, it gives CASSSGDTDTQYF.

CDR3 sequence reads: CSVDDRFQAFF. The CDR3 DNA is TGCAGCGTTGATGATAGATTTCAAGCTTTCTTT. The V and J genes are TRBV29-1 and TRBJ1-1; D is unclear. Looked up from germline, CDR1 is SQVTM and CDR2 is ANQGSEA. The V end lost 3 bases, the J end lost 9 bases, and 11 bases lay between the germline ends. There are 11 residues in the CDR3.

This clone was seen many times. This chain uses TRBV19 with TRBJ2-1; D gene unclear. Between the trimmed V and J ends, which lost 10 bases and 4 bases, there was a span of 11 bases. Germline lookup yields CDR1 LNHDA and CDR2 SQIVND (reference sequence). CDR3 length equals 12 residues. CDR3 residues: CATWTDYNEQFF. Here the CDR3 DNA reads TGTGCCACTTGGACCGATTACAATGAGCAGTTCTTC. Drawing the rest from reference TRBV19 and TRBJ2-1, the complete variable domain is DGGITQSPKYLFRKEGQNVTLSCEQNLNHDAMYWYRQDPGQGLRLIYYSQIVNDFQKGDIAEGYSVSREKKESFPLTVTSAQKNPTAFYLCATWTDYNEQFFGPGTRLTVL.

The chain links TRBV29-1 to TRBJ2-1; D may be TRBD1 (5 bases). Germline V lookup: CDR1 SQVTM, CDR2 ANQGSEA. V lost 0 bases and J lost 4, with 7 bases in between. This CDR3 is built from 13 residues. In nucleotides, the CDR3 is TGCAGCGTTGAAGATGACAGATACAATGAGCAGTTCTTC. This translates into CSVEDDRYNEQFF.

CDR3 sequence: CASSLDTGANNSPLHF. In nucleotides, the CDR3 is TGTGCCAGCAGCCTAGACACAGGGGCTAATAATTCACCCCTCCACTTT. The V call is TRBV28, the J call TRBJ1-6; the match to TRBD1 covers 7 bases. V gave up 6 bases and J gave up 5 bases; unmatched junction bases: 10. Germline V gene lookup returns CDR1 MDHEN and CDR2 SYDVKM. The CDR3 runs to 16 residues.

The chain recombines TRBV3-1 (or the pseudogene TRBV3-2) with TRBJ2-7; TRBD2 matches 12 bases. Germline V gene sequence: CDR1 LGHDT, CDR2 YNNKEL (reference sequence). V was clipped by 4 bases and J by 0 bases; unmatched bases: 7. The CDR3 totals 17 residues. This CDR3 reads CASSLLGLAGSSYEQYF. The CDR3 DNA reads TGTGCCAGCAGCCTCCTCGGACTAGCGGGAAGCTCCTACGAGCAGTACTTC.

V is TRBV30 and J is TRBJ1-2; maybe TRBD1 (5 bases). Deletions cut 3 bases from V and 2 bases from J, with 10 bases between. CDR3 size: 13 residues. In germline, CDR1 is GTSNPN, CDR2 SVGIG (reference sequence). CDR3 sequence: CAWSPQGNYGYTF. The CDR3 nucleotides are TGTGCCTGGAGCCCCCAGGGAAACTATGGCTACACCTTC.

This chain connects TRBV6-2 or TRBV6-3 to TRBJ2-1; the match to TRBD1 covers 11 bases. Germline V gives CDR1 MNHEY, CDR2 SVGEGT. Trimming took 5 bases from V and 6 from J; bases not matched to a gene: 6. The CDR3 has 15 amino acids. The CDR3 nucleotides are TGTGCCAGCAGTCCCTGGACAGGGGGCTCCAATGAGCAGTTCTTC. Encoded protein: CASSPWTGGSNEQFF.

The gene calls are TRBV7-2 and TRBJ2-2; D unclear. The V end lost 1 base, the J end lost 2 bases, and 8 bases lay between the germline ends. The CDR3 sequence is 15 residues long. Germline loops: CDR1 SGHTA, CDR2 FQGNSA. Here the CDR3 DNA reads TGTGCCAGCAGCTTAGACGTGATAAACACCGGGGAGCTGTTTTTT. Translated, it gives CASSLDVINTGELFF.

The chain employs TRBV27 and TRBJ2-1; a weak D match, TRBD1 (5 bases). The germline V gene encodes CDR1 MNHEY and CDR2 SMNVEV (reference sequence). Trimming stripped 4 bases from V and 7 bases from J, with 8 bases between. This CDR3 has 12 amino acids. Here the CDR3 DNA reads TGTGCCAGCAGTTCCAGGGTTAATGAGCAGTTCTTC. Protein: CASSSRVNEQFF.

This clone has just a few counts. This rearrangement joins TRBV7-8 to TRBJ1-1, with D possibly TRBD1 on 5 matching bases. The CDR3 runs 16 residues. Trimming pared 5 bases from V and 0 bases from J, leaving 16 bases between. CDR1 and CDR2 from the germline V gene are SGHVS and FQNEAQ. CDR3 nucleotide sequence: TGTGCCAGCAGCCCCACCGGGGGGGAAATGAACACTGAAGCTTTCTTT. Translated: CASSPTGGEMNTEAFF.

The rearrangement links TRBV2 to TRBJ1-6, with TRBD1 matching 7 bases. V lost 4 bases to trimming and J lost 3 bases; unmatched junction nucleotides: 3. CDR1 is SNHLY, CDR2 FYNNEI, per germline. This CDR3 region has 15 residues. CDR3 sequence reads: CASSGAGGYNSPLHF. CDR3 in DNA: TGTGCCAGCAGTGGGGCAGGGGGCTATAATTCACCCCTCCACTTT.

This rearrangement joins TRBV7-9 to TRBJ2-1, with D perhaps TRBD1 (5 bases). V dropped 4 bases and J dropped 7 bases, with 8 bases sitting between them. CDR1 is SEHNR and CDR2 is FQNEAQ in the germline V gene (reference sequence). The CDR3 contains 12 residues. The CDR3 spells CASSSQGNEQFF. In nucleotides, the CDR3 is TGTGCCAGCAGCTCTCAGGGTAATGAGCAGTTCTTC.

This rearrangement joins TRBV7-2 to TRBJ1-2, with D hard to call. CDR1 and CDR2 from the germline V gene are SGHTA and FQGNSA. V dropped 3 bases and J dropped 2 bases, with 7 bases sitting between them. CDR3 length: 13 residues. The CDR3 DNA reads TGTGCCAGCAGCTTCTCAGGAAACTATGGCTACACCTTC. Its translation: CASSFSGNYGYTF.